This T cell receptor beta chain derives from a study of T cell responses to AZD1222 COVID-19 vaccine. Broader study findings: Among those given AZD1222, only six were seropositive at baseline.

The V gene's germline CDR1 is MNHEY and CDR2 SMNVEV (reference sequence). Trimming pared 2 bases from V and 7 bases from J, leaving 12 bases between. This CDR3 has 14 residues. As concerns this clone: Its specificity is not known.

Assay: immunoSEQ multiplex PCR; the TCRdb copy retains only in-frame clones and omits some. This sample has approximately 110,000 clones, with 88% found just once. V is TRBV27 and J is TRBJ1-5; D may be TRBD1 (6 bases). This TCR came from an adult in good health. The material was peripheral blood, obtained on day 0 of AZD1222 vaccination. CDR3 nucleotide sequence: TGTGCCAGCAGTTTACAGGGGACTGGCCAGCCCCAGCATTTT. It yields the protein CASSLQGTGQPQHF.